One sample yielded the 13 T cell receptor beta chains listed below, sequenced in a study of blood T cell repertoires in COVID-19. Repertoires were generated with immunoSEQ multiplex PCR, while TCRdb's copy carries only in-frame clones and drops some. The sample carries 150,000 to 200,000 clones, approximately 90% recorded once. Sequences were obtained from peripheral blood. The receptors stem from a man aged 60-69 years with active or convalescent COVID-19.

About this clone: Other DNA sequences from this sample encode an identical CDR3 as well. The V call is TRBV6-4, the J call TRBJ1-6; D is perhaps TRBD1 (6 bases). The CDR3 runs 14 residues. Germline V lookup: CDR1 MRHNA, CDR2 SNTAGT. Deletions cut 5 bases from V and 7 bases from J, with 12 bases between. The CDR3 bases are TGTGCCAGCAGTCGCGACAGGTTGAATTCACCCCTCCACTTT. Protein: CASSRDRLNSPLHF.

The genes are TRBV28 and TRBJ1-1; 7 bases agree with TRBD1. There are 14 residues in the CDR3. Per germline, CDR1 MDHEN and CDR2 SYDVKM. Trimming at V came to 2 bases and at J to 5 bases, leaving 5 bases not matched to a gene. DNA of the CDR3: TGTGCCAGCAGTTTACGACAGGGACGGACTGAAGCTTTCTTT. Residues: CASSLRQGRTEAFF.

This sequence joins TRBV6-2 or TRBV6-3 and TRBJ1-6; possible D gene TRBD1, 5 bases. The CDR3 length is 21 residues. V was pared by 4 bases and J by 8 bases, with 33 bases between. Per the germline V gene, CDR1 is MNHEY and CDR2 is SVGEGT. CDR3 amino acids: CASSFRPGHRYHLIGDSPLHF. The CDR3 region has the DNA TGTGCCAGCAGTTTCCGACCAGGACACAGATATCACCTGATAGGGGATTCACCCCTCCACTTT.

The V call is TRBV9, the J call TRBJ2-2; 9 bases map to TRBD2. The CDR3 sequence is 16 residues long. Germline V CDR1 and CDR2: SGDLS, YYNGEE. Trimming cost V 2 bases and J 4 bases; bases outside gene matches: 6. The DNA of the CDR3 is TGTGCCAGCAGCGTTCAGAGCGGGGGGACCACCGGGGAGCTGTTTTTT. Translating it yields CASSVQSGGTTGELFF.

V usage is TRBV5-1 and J usage is TRBJ2-1; 9 bases match TRBD1. The CDR3 has 15 amino acids. Germline values: CDR1 SGHRS, CDR2 YFSETQ. Unmatched junction bases numbered 3, after V lost 2 bases and J lost 3 bases. CDR3 bases: TGCGCCAGCAGCTTTGGGGACAGGGACTACAATGAGCAGTTCTTC. Protein product: CASSFGDRDYNEQFF.

The rearrangement links TRBV9 to TRBJ1-1; D ambiguous. The ends were cut back, 4 bases at V and 4 bases at J, with 14 bases in the middle. The CDR3 has 14 residues. CDR1 and CDR2 from the germline V gene are SGDLS and YYNGEE. The CDR3 DNA reads as TGTGCCAGCAGCCCTGGCGGTGCAATCACTGAAGCTTTCTTT. This encodes CASSPGGAITEAFF.

This clone was seen once. V and J are TRBV5-1 and TRBJ1-4, with TRBD1 identical over 7 bases. The V segment lost 0 bases and the J segment 7 bases; nucleotides outside the gene matches: 15. Germline-derived CDR1 and CDR2 are SGHRS and YFSETQ. The CDR3 consists of 18 residues. The CDR3 spells CASSLAPLGTDHREKLFF. CDR3 bases: TGCGCCAGCAGCTTGGCACCCCTAGGGACAGATCACCGTGAAAAACTGTTTTTT.

This sequence joins TRBV25-1 and TRBJ1-6; 8 bases agree with TRBD1. V gave up 4 bases and J gave up 9 bases; unmatched junction bases: 11. Germline CDR1 MGHDK, CDR2 SYGVNS. The CDR3 consists of 16 residues. The CDR3 region is CASSAETGTGSSPLHF. The CDR3 DNA is TGTGCCAGCAGTGCGGAGACCGGGACAGGCAGTTCACCCCTCCACTTT.

The CDR3 bases are TGTGCCAGCAGCCCCCAGGGCAATGAGCAGTTCTTC. It specifies CASSPQGNEQFF. The chain links TRBV7-2 to TRBJ2-1; perhaps TRBD1 as D (5 bases). V lost 5 bases and J lost 6, with 8 bases in between. CDR1 is SGHTA and CDR2 is FQGNSA in the germline V gene. This CDR3 is 12 amino acids long.

The chain carries TRBV19 and TRBJ1-6, with D unclear. V lost 1 base and J lost 0, with 7 bases in between. Germline V gene data show CDR1 as LNHDA and CDR2 as SQIVND (reference sequence). The CDR3 is 16 residues long. The chain's CDR3 is CASSIGGSSYNSPLHF. CDR3 bases: TGTGCCAGTAGTATAGGAGGGAGCTCCTATAATTCACCCCTCCACTTT.

The chain employs TRBV19 and TRBJ2-5; TRBD2 agrees at 11 bases. The CDR3 has 15 amino acids. Germline CDR1 is LNHDA and CDR2 is SQIVND (reference sequence). J gave up 6 bases and V 3 bases, and 6 bases lay outside the gene matches. This chain's CDR3 is CASSILAGGEKTQYF. DNA for the CDR3: TGTGCCAGTAGTATTCTAGCGGGGGGAGAGAAGACCCAGTACTTC. The full variable domain, rest sourced from reference TRBV19 and TRBJ2-5, is DGGITQSPKYLFRKEGQNVTLSCEQNLNHDAMYWYRQDPGQGLRLIYYSQIVNDFQKGDIAEGYSVSREKKESFPLTVTSAQKNPTAFYLCASSILAGGEKTQYFGPGTRLLVL.

The chain uses TRBV19 and TRBJ2-6, with D maybe TRBD1 (5 bases). This CDR3 is built from 16 residues. CDR1 is LNHDA and CDR2 is SQIVND in the germline V gene (reference sequence). Deletions cut 3 bases from V and 1 base from J, with 10 bases between. The CDR3 DNA follows: TGTGCCAGTAGTATCCCCAGGGATTCTGGGGCCAACGTCCTGACTTTC. This sequence encodes CASSIPRDSGANVLTF.

The rearrangement joins TRBV5-4 to TRBJ2-7, with 10 bases identical to TRBD1. Looked up from germline, CDR1 is SGHNT and CDR2 is YYREEE (reference sequence). CDR3 length: 14 amino acids. Trimming removed 4 bases from V and 2 bases from J; junction bases left unmatched: 3. The CDR3 is CASSGGQGAYEQYF. CDR3 nucleotides: TGTGCCAGCAGCGGCGGACAGGGGGCCTACGAGCAGTACTTC.